This T cell receptor (beta chain) was sequenced for a study of cytomegalovirus exposure and HLA in healthy donors. Regarding the study as a whole: When analyzed later, the rates of TCR association showed variation by HLA locus, with DRB1 the most and HLA-C the fewest.

V gave up 0 bases and J gave up 6 bases; unmatched junction bases: 7. Looked up from germline, CDR1 is GTSNPN and CDR2 is SVGIG (reference sequence). This CDR3 is built from 15 residues. Notes on this clone: The target antigen is unknown.

A multiplex PCR was run with 60 Vbeta primers and 13 Jbeta primers. The data were produced by immunoSEQ multiplex PCR, yet TCRdb's version contains in-frame clones alone and is incomplete. The data hold under 130,000 clones, with 74% observed a single time. This clonotype originated in a man aged 50-60 years in good health and CMV-seropositive. Source material: PBMCs. The rearrangement links TRBV30 to TRBJ2-3, with 9 bases matching TRBD1. The CDR3 here is CAWSVRGTGRDTQYF. The CDR3 DNA is TGTGCCTGGAGTGTACGGGGGACAGGGCGGGATACGCAGTATTTT.